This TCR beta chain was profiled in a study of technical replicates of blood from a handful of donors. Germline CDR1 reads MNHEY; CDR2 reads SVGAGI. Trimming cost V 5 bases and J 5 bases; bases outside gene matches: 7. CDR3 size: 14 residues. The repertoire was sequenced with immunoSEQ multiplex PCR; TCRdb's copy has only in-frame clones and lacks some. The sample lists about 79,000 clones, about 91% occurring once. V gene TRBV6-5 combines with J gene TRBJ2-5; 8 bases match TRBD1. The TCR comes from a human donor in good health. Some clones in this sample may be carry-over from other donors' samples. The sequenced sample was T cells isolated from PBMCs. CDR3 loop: CASSATGTGETQYF. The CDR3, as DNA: TGTGCCAGCAGTGCTACAGGGACAGGCGAGACCCAGTACTTC.